This T cell receptor (beta chain) stems from a study of vaccination effects on CD4 cells after COVID-19. In the study overall: Using viral peptide pools, the ViraFEST assay grew out antigen-specific CD4+ T cells prior to sequencing. It was with roughly 9.5 IU/ml IL-2 and 8 to 10 ug/ml peptides that two million PBMC per well were cultured.

Whole-study results and caveats: In the late period after vaccination, infection- and vaccine-induced clones contracted markedly.

Comments on this clone: The antigen remains unidentified.

The table came from immunoSEQ multiplex PCR; TCRdb's copy has only in-frame clones and leaves some out. This sample has tens of thousands of clones; 60% to 75% occur once, and the top ten carry under 3%. With nine to eleven days of culture completed, CD4+ T cells were isolated. Both day 3 and day 7 saw half the medium replaced with IL-2 medium. This TCR derives from a human donor who received a COVID-19 vaccine. This sample comprised CD4+ T cells from PBMCs cultured without peptide, obtained before COVID-19 vaccination.

This CDR3 reads CASSLAGARTNEKLFF. The CDR3 region has the DNA TGTGCCAGCAGCTTAGCCGGGGCTAGGACTAATGAAAAACTGTTTTTT. V gene TRBV7-9 combines with J gene TRBJ1-4, with D tentatively TRBD1 (5 bases). The germline CDR1 and CDR2 sequences are SEHNR and FQNEAQ (reference sequence). Trimming removed 0 bases at V and 2 bases at J, with 10 bases between. CDR3 size: 16 residues. The full variable domain, its missing parts supplied by reference TRBV7-9 and TRBJ1-4, is DTGVSQNPRHKITKRGQNVTFRCDPISEHNRLYWYRQTLGQGPEFLTYFQNEAQLEKSRLLSDRFSAERPKGSFSTLEIQRTEQGDSAMYLCASSLAGARTNEKLFFGSGTQLSVL.